A selection of T cell receptor beta chains follows, all from one sample in a study of T-cell reconstitution after alpha-beta-depleted transplantation in children. TCRdb re-derived calls from the PCR reads in MiXCR, one entry per CDR3 protein. The sample has about 580,000 distinct CDR3 sequences; about 21% are singletons. The sample consisted of PBMCs, mostly from graft donor cells, taken 360 days after TCRalphabeta/CD19-depleted stem cell transplant. The source is a boy under two years old who had a stem cell transplant for acute myeloid leukemia, so the T cells may come from the graft donor. Each CDR3 is given with its conserved first and last residue. The D gene is left open where the match is weak. Not every row has a clone size; where given, it reads once, few, many or a size class.

clone_size d_call j_call v_call cdr3_aa cdr3_nt
NA NA TRBJ1-4 TRBV5-1 CASSLQVEGEKLFF TGCGCCAGCAGCTTACAGGTGGAGGGTGAAAAACTGTTTTTT
many NA TRBJ1-2 TRBV29-1 CSVEGGYGYTF TGCAGCGTTGAAGGTGGCTATGGCTACACCTTC
few TRBD2 TRBJ2-1 TRBV5-1 CASSRDTGRGEQFF TGCGCCAGCAGTCGGGACACCGGGAGGGGTGAGCAGTTCTTC
NA TRBD2 TRBJ2-1 TRBV4-3 CASSPEGTSRVNEQFF TGCGCCAGCAGCCCAGAAGGGACTAGCAGAGTCAATGAGCAGTTCTTC
NA NA TRBJ2-1 TRBV12-3/TRBV12-4 CASSFGGGALGEQFF TGTGCCAGCAGTTTTGGGGGGGGGGCCCTCGGTGAGCAGTTCTTC
NA NA TRBJ2-3 TRBV3-1 CASHHGGSRTRTDTQYF TGTGCCAGCCATCACGGGGGATCTCGCACCCGCACAGATACGCAGTATTTT
few TRBD2 TRBJ2-1 TRBV12-3/TRBV12-4 CASSSAGGLYNEQFF TGTGCCAGCAGTTCCGCGGGGGGGTTGTACAATGAGCAGTTCTTC
few NA TRBJ1-1 TRBV20-1 CSARDQAGAFTEAFF TGCAGTGCTAGAGATCAGGCAGGGGCATTTACTGAAGCTTTCTTT
many NA TRBJ2-1 TRBV29-1 CSVVQGDYNEQFF TGCAGCGTTGTCCAGGGTGACTACAATGAGCAGTTCTTC
few NA TRBJ2-1 TRBV4-3 CASSQGRGQGYNEQFF TGCGCCAGCAGCCAAGGCCGGGGCCAGGGCTACAATGAGCAGTTCTTC
NA NA TRBJ2-5 TRBV20-1 CSARAKAGAVETQYF TGCAGTGCTAGAGCGAAGGCGGGGGCCGTAGAGACCCAGTACTTC
many TRBD2 TRBJ2-5 TRBV20-1 CSASGDPSGGAETQYF TGCAGTGCTAGTGGTGATCCTAGCGGGGGGGCTGAGACCCAGTACTTC
NA NA TRBJ1-3 TRBV20-1 CSAHHRISSGNTIYF TGCAGTGCTCATCACAGGATAAGCTCTGGAAACACCATATATTTT
few NA TRBJ2-7 TRBV6-5 CASSYHRQVTRQYF TGTGCCAGCAGTTACCACAGGCAGGTGACAAGGCAGTACTTC
NA TRBD1 TRBJ1-1 TRBV25-1 CASSRDRGQLGKVGTEAFF TGTGCCAGCAGTCGGGACAGGGGACAACTGGGAAAGGTTGGCACTGAAGCTTTCTTT
NA TRBD2 TRBJ2-3 TRBV20-1 CSAAGTSILDTQYF TGCAGTGCCGCCGGGACTAGCATCTTAGATACGCAGTATTTT
many TRBD1 TRBJ2-4 TRBV7-9 CASSPRDRGNIQYF TGTGCCAGCAGCCCCCGTGACAGGGGGAACATTCAGTACTTC
many NA TRBJ2-2 TRBV12-3/TRBV12-4 CASKTTVGWSGTGELFF TGTGCCAGCAAAACCACCGTCGGGTGGTCGGGCACCGGGGAGCTGTTTTTT
NA NA TRBJ2-3 TRBV15 CATSGLPVGITDTQYF TGTGCCACCAGCGGACTACCAGTCGGTATCACAGATACGCAGTATTTT
many TRBD1 TRBJ2-4 TRBV20-1 CSASGAGGAKNIQYF TGCAGTGCTAGCGGCGCAGGGGGAGCCAAAAACATTCAGTACTTC
once NA TRBJ2-6 TRBV28 CASSWRLISGANVLTF TGTGCCAGCAGTTGGCGGCTAATCTCTGGGGCCAACGTCCTGACTTTC
many TRBD1 TRBJ2-7 TRBV9 CASSVGQGNEQYF TGCGCCAGCAGCGTCGGACAGGGAAACGAGCAGTACTTC
NA NA TRBJ1-1 TRBV7-9 CASSPGQVGAFF TGTGCCAGCAGCCCAGGACAAGTCGGTGCTTTCTTT
NA NA TRBJ2-3 TRBV20-1 CSASRGARADTQYF TGCAGTGCTAGTCGGGGGGCGCGGGCAGATACGCAGTATTTT
many TRBD1 TRBJ1-5 TRBV9 CASSVGTGEYQPQHF TGTGCCAGCAGCGTGGGGACAGGGGAATATCAGCCCCAGCATTTT
NA TRBD1 TRBJ1-6 TRBV7-6 CASSNQGANSPLHF TGTGCCAGCAGCAACCAGGGGGCGAATTCACCCCTCCACTTT
NA TRBD2 TRBJ2-3 TRBV3-1 CAICSPSGGVRRTDTQYF TGTGCCATCTGTTCGCCTAGCGGGGGGGTACGACGCACAGATACGCAGTATTTT
many NA TRBJ1-5 TRBV7-2 CASSLLGPLNQPQHF TGTGCCAGCAGCTTATTAGGCCCCCTTAATCAGCCCCAGCATTTT
many NA TRBJ2-3 TRBV18 CASSQGPGDTQYF TGTGCCAGCTCACAGGGGCCTGGGGATACGCAGTATTTT
NA NA TRBJ1-4 TRBV7-9 CASSNSGGPIRRGKLFF TGTGCCAGCAGCAATAGCGGCGGTCCAATCAGGCGGGGAAAACTGTTTTTT
few TRBD2 TRBJ2-3 TRBV20-1 CSARDSRGGPDTQYF TGCAGTGCTAGAGATTCGCGGGGGGGGCCAGATACGCAGTATTTT
many TRBD1 TRBJ2-5 TRBV11-2 CASSPGQGHQVLETQYF TGTGCCAGCAGCCCGGGACAGGGGCATCAAGTGTTAGAGACCCAGTACTTC
many NA TRBJ2-1 TRBV7-2 CASSLHAGALGNEQFF TGTGCCAGCAGCTTACATGCGGGGGCGTTAGGCAATGAGCAGTTCTTC
few NA TRBJ2-1 TRBV6-5 CASSWSGSYSYNEQFF TGTGCCAGCAGTTGGTCCGGGTCCTATTCCTACAATGAGCAGTTCTTC
few NA TRBJ2-5 TRBV12-3/TRBV12-4 CASSPLGFQETQYF TGTGCCAGCAGCCCTCTCGGGTTCCAAGAGACCCAGTACTTC
many TRBD1 TRBJ2-5 TRBV29-1 CSVEVTGTETQYF TGCAGCGTTGAGGTGACAGGGACAGAGACCCAGTACTTC
few NA TRBJ2-7 TRBV14 CASSQFPTVYEQYF TGTGCCAGCAGCCAATTCCCGACAGTCTACGAGCAGTACTTC
NA TRBD1 TRBJ2-1 TRBV7-6 CASSSQTGGLNNEQFF TGTGCCAGCAGCTCTCAGACAGGGGGCTTAAACAATGAGCAGTTCTTC
many NA TRBJ2-1 TRBV24-1 CATSPGANEQFF TGTGCCACCAGTCCAGGGGCCAATGAGCAGTTCTTC
NA TRBD1 TRBJ1-4 TRBV6-5 CASSYEGAGTNEKLFF TGTGCCAGCAGTTACGAGGGGGCGGGGACTAATGAAAAACTGTTTTTT
NA NA TRBJ2-2 TRBV20-1 CSARDQVGLGELFF TGCAGTGCTAGAGATCAAGTCGGCCTGGGAGAGCTGTTTTTT
NA TRBD1 TRBJ2-1 TRBV24-1 CATSDQTGVSYNEQFF TGTGCCACCAGTGATCAAACAGGGGTCTCCTACAATGAGCAGTTCTTC
NA NA TRBJ2-1 TRBV10-3 CAITEESVRDEQFF TGTGCCATCACTGAGGAGAGTGTCCGGGACGAGCAGTTCTTC